This T cell receptor (beta chain) was recorded in a study of spatial heterogeneity in lung cancer. The overall study: A strong correlation was found between TCR transcript counts in tumor regions and a T cell module score derived from matched bulk RNA-seq. Findings and caveats of the study: Higher tumor mutation counts went along with higher counts of expanded intratumoral alpha and beta TCRs. Coverage of tumor T cells, an estimated figure, was about 6.3% for alpha and around 12% for beta chains.

A note on this clonotype: Its target is unknown. This beta chain is off target for a library built for alpha chains, so its abundance means little.

Time point here: sample taken at primary tumor resection. The donor population consisted of some 67 patients with untreated, early-stage non-small cell lung cancer. Unsorted whole RNA of tumor, nontumor lung or frozen PBMC was sequenced. Germline V gene lookup returns CDR1 MNHEY and CDR2 SMNVEV (reference sequence). J lost 0 bases, V lost 6 bases, and 7 bases had no gene match. This CDR3 region has 17 residues. TCRdb called the 5' RACE reads again in MiXCR, with one record for every CDR3 protein. Of 11,000 to 15,000 distinct CDR3 sequences in the sample, around 4.7% are singletons; the top ten hold about 17%.

The sequencing here drew on lung tumor tissue, taken at surgery. The rearrangement joins TRBV27 to TRBJ2-1, with 11 bases that match TRBD2. This sequence was found in a female donor with early-stage non-small cell lung cancer. The CDR3 nucleotides are TGTGCCAGCAGCCTAGGACTAGCGGGCCCCTCCTACAATGAGCAGTTCTTC. This codes for CASSLGLAGPSYNEQFF.